This T cell receptor beta chain was profiled in a study of T cells after yellow fever vaccination. Findings of the study overall: The booster response re-showed most primary clones: around 96% CD4, approximately 90% CD8.

With regard to this clonotype: Its antigen remains unknown. A junction boundary mismatches the germline segment, possibly from a read error.

The CDR3 is made up of 13 amino acids. Germline V gene sequence: CDR1 SGHTA, CDR2 FQGTGA. MiXCR, run by TCRdb on the 5' RACE reads, gives a single entry per CDR3 protein. The table has some 220,000 distinct CDR3 sequences, roughly 3% seen once. The specimen was CD4+ T cells sorted from PBMCs, collected 10 days after the yellow fever booster vaccination. The J gene is TRBJ1-5, the V gene TRBV7-3; D gene ambiguous. This sequence originates from a man aged 18 to 29 who received the YFV17D yellow fever vaccine. CDR3 amino acids: CASGLTPDQPQHF. DNA for the CDR3: TGTGCCAGCGGCTTAACCCCTGATCAGCCCCAGCATTTT.